This entry features one T cell receptor beta chain sequence. Its target is unknown. The PCR ran on 60 Vbeta and 13 Jbeta primers. TCRdb's table, derived via immunoSEQ multiplex PCR, lists solely in-frame clones and lacks some. The listing records 100,000 to 150,000 clones. The entry originates in a study of cytomegalovirus exposure and HLA in healthy donors. Trimming removed 7 bases at V and 8 bases at J, with 14 bases between. Germline V gene data show CDR1 as MDHEN and CDR2 as SYDVKM. CDR3 length equals 12 residues. General study findings and limits: Reported findings show TCR beta sequences accurately forecast HLA-A and HLA-B alleles in most subjects.

The rearrangement links TRBV28 to TRBJ1-2, with D possibly matching TRBD1 (6 bases). This TCR derives from a man younger than 30 in good health and CMV-seronegative. What was sequenced was PBMCs. The CDR3 loop is CASITGSGGYTF. Written as DNA, the CDR3 is TGTGCCAGCATAACAGGGAGCGGAGGCTACACCTTC.